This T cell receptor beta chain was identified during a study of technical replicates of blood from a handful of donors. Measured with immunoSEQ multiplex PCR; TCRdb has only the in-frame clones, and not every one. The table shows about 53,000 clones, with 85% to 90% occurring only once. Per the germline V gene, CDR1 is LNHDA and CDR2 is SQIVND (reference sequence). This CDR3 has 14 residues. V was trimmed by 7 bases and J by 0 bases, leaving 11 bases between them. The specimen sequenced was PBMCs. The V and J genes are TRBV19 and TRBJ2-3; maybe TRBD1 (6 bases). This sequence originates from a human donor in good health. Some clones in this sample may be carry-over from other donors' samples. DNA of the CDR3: TGTGCCAGTACTCAGGGGCCGAGCACAGATACGCAGTATTTT. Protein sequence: CASTQGPSTDTQYF.